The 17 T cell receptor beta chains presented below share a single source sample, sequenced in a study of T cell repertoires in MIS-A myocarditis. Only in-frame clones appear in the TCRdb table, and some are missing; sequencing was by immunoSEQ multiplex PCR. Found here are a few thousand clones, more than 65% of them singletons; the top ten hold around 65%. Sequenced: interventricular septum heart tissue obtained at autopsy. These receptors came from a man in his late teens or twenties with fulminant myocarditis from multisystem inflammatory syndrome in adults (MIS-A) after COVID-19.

The CDR3 region has the DNA TGTGCCAGCAGCTATGATCCCACAGGGGAGGCTCCTGGCTACACCTTC. This translates into CASSYDPTGEAPGYTF. The chain links TRBV7-3 to TRBJ1-2; 7 bases line up with TRBD1. The CDR3 extends over 16 amino acids. Germline trimming cut 4 bases from V and 7 bases from J; bases unmatched to any gene: 15. The V gene's germline CDR1 is SGHTA and CDR2 FQGTGA.

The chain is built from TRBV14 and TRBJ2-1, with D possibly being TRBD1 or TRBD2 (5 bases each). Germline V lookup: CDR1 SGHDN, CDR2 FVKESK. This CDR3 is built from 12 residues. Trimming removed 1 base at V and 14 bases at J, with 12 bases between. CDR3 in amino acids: CASSQVEGQEFF. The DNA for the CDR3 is TGTGCCAGCAGCCAAGTTGAGGGGCAGGAGTTCTTC.

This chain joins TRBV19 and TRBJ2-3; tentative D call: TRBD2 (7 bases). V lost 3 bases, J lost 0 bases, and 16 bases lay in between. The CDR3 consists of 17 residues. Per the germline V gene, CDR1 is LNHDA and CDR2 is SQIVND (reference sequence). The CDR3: CASSMRGGPDSTDTQYF. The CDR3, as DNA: TGTGCCAGTAGTATGCGCGGGGGCCCGGATAGCACAGATACGCAGTATTTT.

The CDR3 sequence is CASEGGRMNTEAFF. The DNA of the CDR3 is TGTGCCAGCGAGGGAGGAAGGATGAACACTGAAGCTTTCTTT. The J gene is TRBJ1-1, the V gene TRBV28; D uncertain. The CDR3 totals 14 residues. Per germline, CDR1 MDHEN and CDR2 SYDVKM. Trimming took off 8 bases at V and 0 bases at J, with 13 bases between the two ends.

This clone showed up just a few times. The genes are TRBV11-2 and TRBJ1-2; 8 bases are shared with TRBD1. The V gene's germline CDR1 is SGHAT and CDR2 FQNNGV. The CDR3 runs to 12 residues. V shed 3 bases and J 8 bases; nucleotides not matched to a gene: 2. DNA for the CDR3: TGTGCCAGCAGCTTGACAGGGGACGGCTACACCTTC. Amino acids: CASSLTGDGYTF.

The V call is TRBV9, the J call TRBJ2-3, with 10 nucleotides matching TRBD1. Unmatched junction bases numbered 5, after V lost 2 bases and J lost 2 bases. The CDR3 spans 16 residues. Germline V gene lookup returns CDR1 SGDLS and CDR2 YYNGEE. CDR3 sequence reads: CASSVSGTGATDTQYF. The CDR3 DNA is TGTGCCAGCAGCGTCTCCGGGACAGGGGCCACAGATACGCAGTATTTT.

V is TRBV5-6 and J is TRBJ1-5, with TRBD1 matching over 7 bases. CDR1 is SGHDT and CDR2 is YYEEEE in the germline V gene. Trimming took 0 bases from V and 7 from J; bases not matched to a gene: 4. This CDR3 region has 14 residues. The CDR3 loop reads CASSLAGGGQPQHF. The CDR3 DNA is TGTGCCAGCAGCTTGGCTGGAGGGGGCCAGCCCCAGCATTTT. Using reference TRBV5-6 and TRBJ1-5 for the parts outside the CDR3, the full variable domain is DAGVTQSPTHLIKTRGQQVTLRCSPKSGHDTVSWYQQALGQGPQFIFQYYEEEERQRGNFPDRFSGHQFPNYSSELNVNALLLGDSALYLCASSLAGGGQPQHFGDGTRLSIL.

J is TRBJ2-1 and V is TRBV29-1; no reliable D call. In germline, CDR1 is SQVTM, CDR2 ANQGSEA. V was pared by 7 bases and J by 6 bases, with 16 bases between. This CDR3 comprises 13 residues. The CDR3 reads CSARRPIGNEQFF. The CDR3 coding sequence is TGCAGCGCACGACGGCCGATCGGCAATGAGCAGTTCTTC.

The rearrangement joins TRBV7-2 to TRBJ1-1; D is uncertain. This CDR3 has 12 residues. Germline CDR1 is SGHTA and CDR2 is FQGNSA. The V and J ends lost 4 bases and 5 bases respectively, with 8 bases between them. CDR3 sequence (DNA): TGTGCCAGCAGCTGGCCCACGACTGAAGCTTTCTTT. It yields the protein CASSWPTTEAFF.

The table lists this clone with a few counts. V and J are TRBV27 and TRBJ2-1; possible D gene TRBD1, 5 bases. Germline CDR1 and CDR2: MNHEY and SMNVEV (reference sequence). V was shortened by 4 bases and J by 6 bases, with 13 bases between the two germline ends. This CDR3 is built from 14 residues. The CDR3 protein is CASSSSGRGNEQFF. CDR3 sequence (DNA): TGTGCCAGCAGTTCCTCCGGAAGGGGCAATGAGCAGTTCTTC.

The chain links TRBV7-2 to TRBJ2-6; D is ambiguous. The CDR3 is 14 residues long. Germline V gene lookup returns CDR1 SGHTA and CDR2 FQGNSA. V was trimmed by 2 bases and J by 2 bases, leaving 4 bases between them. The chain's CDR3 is CASSLNPGANVLTF. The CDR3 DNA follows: TGTGCCAGCAGCTTAAACCCTGGGGCCAACGTCCTGACTTTC.

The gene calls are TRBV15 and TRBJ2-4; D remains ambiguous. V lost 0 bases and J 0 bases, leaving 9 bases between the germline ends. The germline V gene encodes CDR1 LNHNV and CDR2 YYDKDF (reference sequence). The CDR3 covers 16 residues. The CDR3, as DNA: TGTGCCACCAGCAGAGACAGATTTTCAGCCAAAAACATTCAGTACTTC. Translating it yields CATSRDRFSAKNIQYF.

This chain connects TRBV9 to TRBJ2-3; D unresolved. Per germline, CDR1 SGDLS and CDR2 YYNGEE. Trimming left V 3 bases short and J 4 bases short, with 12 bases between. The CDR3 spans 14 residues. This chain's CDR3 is CASSAPGRADTQYF. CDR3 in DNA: TGTGCCAGCAGCGCGCCCGGTAGGGCAGATACGCAGTATTTT.

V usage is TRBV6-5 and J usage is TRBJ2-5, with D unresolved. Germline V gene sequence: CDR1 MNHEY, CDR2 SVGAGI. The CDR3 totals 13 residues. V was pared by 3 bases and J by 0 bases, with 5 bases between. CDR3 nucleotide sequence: TGTGCCAGCAGTTATACAAACCAAGAGACCCAGTACTTC. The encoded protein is CASSYTNQETQYF.

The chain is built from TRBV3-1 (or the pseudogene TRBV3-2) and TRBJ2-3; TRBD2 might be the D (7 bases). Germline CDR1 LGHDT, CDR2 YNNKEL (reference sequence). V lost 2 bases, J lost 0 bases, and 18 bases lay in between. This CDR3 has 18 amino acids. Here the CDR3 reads CASSQMINGGLSTDTQYF. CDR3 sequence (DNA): TGTGCCAGCAGCCAAATGATTAACGGGGGGCTAAGCACAGATACGCAGTATTTT.

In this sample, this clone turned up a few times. The CDR3 protein is CASSLAPQYSAEAFF. In nucleotides, the CDR3 is TGTGCCAGCAGTTTAGCCCCTCAATATTCGGCTGAAGCTTTCTTT. The chain joins TRBV27 to TRBJ1-1; D is unclear. CDR1 MNHEY and CDR2 SMNVEV come from the germline V gene (reference sequence). The CDR3 sequence is 15 residues long. Trimming cost V 2 bases and J 6 bases, with 16 bases left between them.

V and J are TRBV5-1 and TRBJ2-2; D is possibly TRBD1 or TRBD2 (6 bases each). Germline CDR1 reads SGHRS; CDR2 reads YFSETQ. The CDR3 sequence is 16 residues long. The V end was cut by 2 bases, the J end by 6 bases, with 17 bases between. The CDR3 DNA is TGCGCCAGCAGCTTAGTTTTGGGGGGCCCGGCCGGGGAGCTGTTTTTT. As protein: CASSLVLGGPAGELFF.